Here is one T cell receptor (beta chain) with its context. Its target is unknown. The sample belongs to a study of blood T cells in healthy people across ages. The CDR3 runs 14 residues. From germline, CDR1 is MNHEY and CDR2 SMNVEV (reference sequence). V was pared by 3 bases and J by 6 bases, with 6 bases of the junction left unmatched. Study-wide findings and caveats: Considered underestimates were the diversity estimates obtained from one million T cells.

The draw of peripheral blood yielded ten milliliters from each donor. Extracted total RNA amounted to at least 5.5 micrograms for each sample. The use of a sample-barcoded 5' primer and a J-beta primer mix characterized a second PCR of roughly 6 to 11 cycles. The template-switch adaptor, which had 12 random nucleotides, put a tag on each cDNA molecule. MiXCR, applied by TCRdb to the 5' RACE reads, yields one record per CDR3 protein. This table has some 1.6 million distinct CDR3 sequences, around 35% appearing once. This clonotype was sampled from a woman in her thirties in good health. Material for sequencing was blood. The V call is TRBV27, the J call TRBJ2-3; 7 bases align to TRBD2. The CDR3 sequence is CASSFRGVGDTQYF. The CDR3 nucleotides read TGTGCCAGCAGTTTCCGGGGGGTTGGGGATACGCAGTATTTT.